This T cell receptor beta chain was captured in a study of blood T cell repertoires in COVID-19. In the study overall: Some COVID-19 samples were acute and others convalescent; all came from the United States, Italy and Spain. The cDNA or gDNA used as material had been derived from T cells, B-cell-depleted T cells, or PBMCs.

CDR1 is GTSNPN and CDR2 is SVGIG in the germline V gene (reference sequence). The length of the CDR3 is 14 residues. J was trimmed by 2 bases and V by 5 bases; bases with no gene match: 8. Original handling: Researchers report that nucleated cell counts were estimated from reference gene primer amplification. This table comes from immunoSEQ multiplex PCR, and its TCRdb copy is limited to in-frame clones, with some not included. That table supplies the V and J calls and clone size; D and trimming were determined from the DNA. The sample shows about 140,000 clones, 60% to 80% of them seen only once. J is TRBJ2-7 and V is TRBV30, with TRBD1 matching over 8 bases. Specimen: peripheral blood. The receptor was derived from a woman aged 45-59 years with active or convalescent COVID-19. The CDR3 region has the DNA TGTGCCTGGCAGACAGGGGAAGGGCCCTACGAGCAGTACTTC. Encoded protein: CAWQTGEGPYEQYF.